These 31 T cell receptor beta chains were sequenced from one sample in a study of human T cells and chemical hapten exposure. A single record per CDR3 protein comes from TCRdb applying MiXCR to the 5' RACE reads. The profile covers tens of thousands of distinct CDR3 sequences, with about 16% appearing a single time and under 7.5% taken by the ten largest. Extraction yielded total RNA from whole blood (unfractionated). Receptors were obtained from a female donor in good health.

This clonotype was detected only a few times. The gene calls are TRBV5-1 and TRBJ1-6, with D unresolved. The V gene's germline CDR1 is SGHRS and CDR2 YFSETQ. Trimming took 8 bases from V and 7 from J, leaving 16 bases between them. The CDR3 length is 14 residues. The CDR3 loop is CASAAQAPNSPLHF. In nucleotides, the CDR3 is TGCGCCAGTGCTGCCCAGGCACCAAATTCACCCCTCCACTTT.

The V gene is TRBV6-2 or TRBV6-3, the J gene TRBJ1-1; D might be TRBD1 (5 bases). Germline V lookup: CDR1 MNHEY, CDR2 SVGEGT. V lost 6 bases to trimming and J lost 2 bases, with 13 bases between them. This CDR3 has 14 residues. CDR3 sequence: CASRPGLYNTEAFF. CDR3 DNA sequence: TGTGCCAGCAGGCCGGGACTGTACAACACTGAAGCTTTCTTT.

This clonotype was recorded many times. CDR3 amino acids: CSAQQGAYEQYF. In nucleotides, the CDR3 is TGCAGTGCTCAACAGGGGGCCTACGAGCAGTACTTC. The chain employs TRBV20-1 and TRBJ2-7; 8 bases are a match to TRBD1. The CDR3 runs to 12 residues. Germline values: CDR1 DFQATT, CDR2 SNEGSKA (reference sequence). The V gene end was trimmed by 5 bases and the J gene end by 2 bases; junction bases not matched to a gene: 2.

The chain has TRBV7-8 and TRBJ2-1; 7 bases are a match to TRBD1. Germline V gene sequence: CDR1 SGHVS, CDR2 FQNEAQ. This CDR3 spans 13 amino acids. V lost 7 bases and J lost 10; bases outside the gene matches: 10. The CDR3 reads CASINPGGREQFF. The CDR3 bases are TGTGCCAGCATCAACCCAGGGGGACGAGAGCAGTTCTTC. The full variable domain, completed using reference TRBV7-8 and TRBJ2-1, is GAGVSQSPRYKVAKRGQDVALRCDPISGHVSLFWYQQALGQGPEFLTYFQNEAQLDKSGLPSDRFFAERPEGSVSTLKIQRTQQEDSAVYLCASINPGGREQFFGPGTRLTVL.

The chain is built from TRBV7-9 and TRBJ1-3; D remains ambiguous. The CDR3 has 16 amino acids. Germline loops: CDR1 SEHNR, CDR2 FQNEAQ (reference sequence). Trimming removed 5 bases from V and 0 bases from J, with 14 bases in between. The chain's CDR3 is CASSRPTASSGNTIYF. In nucleotides, the CDR3 is TGTGCCAGCAGCCGCCCGACGGCAAGCTCTGGAAACACCATATATTTT.

This chain uses TRBV12-3 or TRBV12-4 with TRBJ1-1, with D maybe TRBD1 (6 bases). Trimming pared 6 bases from V and 5 bases from J, leaving 22 bases between. The CDR3 length is 16 residues. The DNA for the CDR3 is TGTGCCAGCAGCCCGGGGGGCATTGTGAGGTGGACTGAAGCTTTCTTT. It yields the protein CASSPGGIVRWTEAFF.

There are a few counts of this clonotype. The rearrangement joins TRBV6-5 to TRBJ2-2, with TRBD1 matching 8 bases. This CDR3 spans 17 amino acids. The germline V gene encodes CDR1 MNHEY and CDR2 SVGAGI. V dropped 2 bases and J dropped 8; count of bases not matched to a gene: 13. Written as DNA, the CDR3 is TGTGCCAGCAGTTACGCGACAGGGGCAGTTAACAGTGGGGAGCTGTTTTTT. Translating gives CASSYATGAVNSGELFF.

The chain uses TRBV4-1 and TRBJ2-1; D uncertain. Per germline, CDR1 MGHRA and CDR2 YSYEKL. V lost 0 bases and J lost 6, with 9 bases in between. CDR3 length equals 14 residues. The CDR3 spells CASSQEPQSNEQFF. The CDR3 region has the DNA TGCGCCAGCAGCCAAGAACCCCAGAGCAATGAGCAGTTCTTC.

V is TRBV18 and J is TRBJ1-1; D is uncertain. V was clipped by 3 bases and J by 1 base, with 6 bases between them. The germline gives CDR1 KGHSH, CDR2 LQKENI. The CDR3 has 13 amino acids. In DNA, the CDR3 is TGTGCCAGCTCACCTCAGCAGAACACTGAAGCTTTCTTT. This translates into CASSPQQNTEAFF. The variable domain in full, with the rest retrieved from reference TRBV18 and TRBJ1-1, is NAGVMQNPRHLVRRRGQEARLRCSPMKGHSHVYWYRQLPEEGLKFMVYLQKENIIDESGMPKERFSAEFPKEGPSILRIQQVVRGDSAAYFCASSPQQNTEAFFGQGTRLTVV.

V gene TRBV5-1 combines with J gene TRBJ2-7; no clear D gene. The germline V gene encodes CDR1 SGHRS and CDR2 YFSETQ. The CDR3 has 13 residues. V was trimmed by 9 bases and J by 7 bases, leaving 20 bases between them. DNA for the CDR3: TGCGCCACCTCCCCCCGGACGGCGAGTGAGCAGTACTTC. It encodes CATSPRTASEQYF.

The chain employs TRBV27 and TRBJ2-1, with TRBD2 matching over 15 bases. CDR3 length equals 15 residues. V lost 6 bases and J lost 8; bases outside the gene matches: 5. Germline V lookup: CDR1 MNHEY, CDR2 SMNVEV (reference sequence). Written as DNA, the CDR3 is TGTGCCAGCAGCAGGACTAGCGGGGGGGCTCATGAGCAGTTCTTC. Translated: CASSRTSGGAHEQFF.

This clonotype appeared a few times. The chain employs TRBV28 and TRBJ1-1, with 9 bases matching TRBD1. V lost 7 bases, J lost 3 bases, and 6 bases stayed unmatched. Germline CDR1 reads MDHEN; CDR2 reads SYDVKM. The CDR3 is made up of 14 amino acids. Here the CDR3 DNA reads TGTGCCAGCAAAGACAGGGGGACGGACACTGAAGCTTTCTTT. Its protein is CASKDRGTDTEAFF.

This clonotype has at least ten counts. This chain links TRBV7-9 with TRBJ2-2; D perhaps matches TRBD2 (5 bases). The CDR3 spans 16 residues. From germline, CDR1 is SEHNR and CDR2 FQNEAQ (reference sequence). Trimming removed 6 bases at V and 4 bases at J, with 18 bases between. The CDR3 sequence is CASRALRSRGTGELFF. The CDR3 nucleotides read TGTGCCAGCAGGGCCTTGCGGTCCCGGGGCACCGGGGAGCTGTTTTTT.

This clonotype was observed a few times. The CDR3 spells CASSVGLADSTDTQYF. As DNA, the CDR3 is TGTGCCAGCAGCGTAGGACTAGCGGACTCTACAGATACGCAGTATTTT. The chain combines TRBV9 with TRBJ2-3; 9 nucleotides line up with TRBD2. The germline gives CDR1 SGDLS, CDR2 YYNGEE. This CDR3 is 16 amino acids long. The J segment lost 3 bases and the V segment lost 0 bases, leaving 5 bases of the junction unmatched.

This clonotype was recorded a few times. This chain links TRBV11-2 with TRBJ2-1; D perhaps matches TRBD2 (5 bases). Trimming shortened V by 0 bases and J by 10 bases, and 16 bases separated the two germline ends. The CDR3 sequence is 15 residues long. The germline V gene encodes CDR1 SGHAT and CDR2 FQNNGV. In DNA, the CDR3 is TGTGCCAGCAGCTTAGAAGGACTCCCGGGAAACGAGCAGTTCTTC. Encoded protein: CASSLEGLPGNEQFF. Full variable domain (outside the CDR3, taken from reference TRBV11-2 and TRBJ2-1): EAGVAQSPRYKIIEKRQSVAFWCNPISGHATLYWYQQILGQGPKLLIQFQNNGVVDDSQLPKDRFSAERLKGVDSTLKIQPAKLEDSAVYLCASSLEGLPGNEQFFGPGTRLTVL.

This chain connects TRBV5-8 to TRBJ1-5, with D unclear. Trimming shortened V by 0 bases and J by 6 bases, and 7 bases separated the two germline ends. Germline CDR1 is SGHTS and CDR2 is YDEGEE. The CDR3 extends over 13 amino acids. This chain's CDR3 is CASSLVSSQPQHF. DNA for the CDR3: TGTGCCAGCAGCTTGGTTTCGAGTCAGCCCCAGCATTTT.

V and J are TRBV3-1 and TRBJ2-1; TRBD2 matches 13 bases. Germline V gives CDR1 LGHDT, CDR2 YNNKEL (reference sequence). V lost 1 base to trimming and J lost 6 bases; unmatched junction nucleotides: 3. The CDR3 runs to 16 residues. The CDR3 sequence: CASSQVGTSGTNEQFF. CDR3 DNA: TGTGCCAGCAGCCAAGTGGGGACTAGCGGGACCAATGAGCAGTTCTTC.

As to this clonotype: Because the CDR3 is missing its conserved closing phenylalanine or tryptophan, this is likely a read error. The genes are TRBV3-1 and TRBJ2-3, with D perhaps matching TRBD2 (6 bases). Trimming pared 1 base from V and 5 bases from J, leaving 25 bases between. CDR3 length: 19 amino acids. Germline CDR1 LGHDT, CDR2 YNNKEL (reference sequence). The CDR3 region has the DNA TGTGCCAGCAGCCAAGGGGCCCTGCGGAGGGCTTATGGGGGAGATACGCAGTATTTA. It translates to CASSQGALRRAYGGDTQYL.

The DNA for the CDR3 is TGTGCCAGCAGCCGGTCGACAGGGTCAGACGAAAAACTGTTTTTT. Its translation: CASSRSTGSDEKLFF. This chain connects TRBV5-4 to TRBJ1-4, with 7 bases fitting TRBD1. V shed 4 bases and J 8 bases; nucleotides not matched to a gene: 11. Germline V gene data show CDR1 as SGHNT and CDR2 as YYREEE (reference sequence). The CDR3 is 15 residues long.

V gene TRBV7-2 combines with J gene TRBJ1-1, with 8 nucleotides matching TRBD1. V was pared by 4 bases and J by 3 bases, with 7 bases of the junction left unmatched. The CDR3 is made up of 15 amino acids. CDR1 SGHTA and CDR2 FQGNSA come from the germline V gene. CDR3 sequence: CASSSKDRDHTEAFF. DNA of the CDR3: TGTGCCAGCAGCTCCAAGGACAGGGACCACACTGAAGCTTTCTTT.

The J gene is TRBJ1-5, the V gene TRBV7-9, with D hard to call. CDR1 SEHNR and CDR2 FQNEAQ come from the germline V gene (reference sequence). The CDR3 runs to 16 residues. With 0 bases removed from V and 2 bases from J, the gap between germline ends came to 11 bases. The CDR3 DNA reads TGTGCCAGCAGCTTAGCCTCAGGCTCGGGCAATCAGCCCCAGCATTTT. Residues: CASSLASGSGNQPQHF.

J is TRBJ1-2 and V is TRBV29-1; the match to TRBD1 covers 9 bases. Trimming took 7 bases from V and 7 from J; bases not matched to a gene: 7. The CDR3 runs to 12 residues. Looked up from germline, CDR1 is SQVTM and CDR2 is ANQGSEA. The CDR3 sequence: CSAGTGKGGYTF. As DNA, the CDR3 is TGCAGCGCTGGGACAGGGAAGGGTGGCTACACCTTC.

This clonotype was picked up a small number of times. The chain uses TRBV20-1 and TRBJ2-3; D unresolved. The ends were cut back, 0 bases at V and 0 bases at J, with 10 bases in the middle. The CDR3 is made up of 15 amino acids. Germline CDR1 DFQATT, CDR2 SNEGSKA (reference sequence). The chain's CDR3 is CSARDPRASTDTQYF. The CDR3 coding sequence is TGCAGTGCTAGAGACCCCCGCGCCAGCACAGATACGCAGTATTTT.

The chain is built from TRBV20-1 and TRBJ1-1; D is possibly TRBD1 (5 bases). The CDR3 loop spans 14 amino acids. Germline lookup yields CDR1 DFQATT and CDR2 SNEGSKA (reference sequence). V was clipped by 5 bases and J by 4 bases, with 17 bases between them. Written as DNA, the CDR3 is TGCAGTGCTCGAAGACGGGGGGTGGCCACTGAAGCTTTCTTT. Translated: CSARRRGVATEAFF.

This clonotype was counted ten times or more. The genes are TRBV28 and TRBJ1-6; D call uncertain. Per the germline V gene, CDR1 is MDHEN and CDR2 is SYDVKM. V was clipped by 2 bases and J by 4 bases, with 6 bases between them. There are 14 residues in the CDR3. CDR3 sequence (DNA): TGTGCCAGCAGTTTAGAGGATTATAATTCACCCCTCCACTTT. This encodes CASSLEDYNSPLHF. Complete variable domain (other parts from reference TRBV28 and TRBJ1-6): DVKVTQSSRYLVKRTGEKVFLECVQDMDHENMFWYRQDPGLGLRLIYFSYDVKMKEKGDIPEGYSVSREKKERFSLILESASTNQTSMYLCASSLEDYNSPLHFGNGTRLTVT.

The rearrangement joins TRBV15 to TRBJ1-2, with a possible D match to TRBD1 (5 bases). This CDR3 contains 12 residues. Germline assignment: CDR1 LNHNV and CDR2 YYDKDF (reference sequence). V lost 6 bases and J 6 bases, leaving 11 bases between the germline ends. Written as DNA, the CDR3 is TGTGCCACCAGTTGGGGCGGAGATGGCTACACCTTC. Its translation: CATSWGGDGYTF.

This chain joins TRBV9 and TRBJ2-4; D may be TRBD1 (5 bases). Per germline, CDR1 SGDLS and CDR2 YYNGEE. Trimming left V 3 bases short and J 5 bases short, with 9 bases between. CDR3 size: 13 residues. The CDR3, as DNA: TGTGCCAGCAGCGCGTGGGGCGAAAACATTCAGTACTTC. Translating it yields CASSAWGENIQYF. The full variable domain, its missing parts supplied by reference TRBV9 and TRBJ2-4, is DSGVTQTPKHLITATGQRVTLRCSPRSGDLSVYWYQQSLDQGLQFLIQYYNGEERAKGNILERFSAQQFPDLHSELNLSSLELGDSALYFCASSAWGENIQYFGAGTRLSVL.

This clonotype was counted a few times. The V gene is TRBV6-1, the J gene TRBJ1-1, with D perhaps matching TRBD1 (5 bases). Trimming left V 1 base short and J 5 bases short, with 11 bases between. Germline lookup yields CDR1 MNHNS and CDR2 SASEGT. CDR3 length equals 14 residues. In DNA, the CDR3 is TGTGCCAGCAGTGAAGGTTGGGGGAGGACTGAAGCTTTCTTT. Protein product: CASSEGWGRTEAFF.

This clonotype was observed a handful of times. The genes are TRBV29-1 and TRBJ1-3, with 9 bases identical to TRBD1. In germline, CDR1 is SQVTM, CDR2 ANQGSEA. The CDR3 is 12 residues long. V shed 7 bases, J shed 7 bases, and the junction held 5 bases outside the gene matches. The CDR3 region is CSGDREYNTIYF. The CDR3 DNA follows: TGCAGCGGGGACAGGGAGTACAACACCATATATTTT.

The V call is TRBV7-2, the J call TRBJ2-4; D is undetermined. The germline CDR1 and CDR2 sequences are SGHTA and FQGNSA. V shed 4 bases and J shed 11 bases, with 12 bases lying between them. This CDR3 is built from 12 residues. CDR3 loop: CASSSPHNVQYF. The CDR3 DNA sequence: TGTGCCAGCAGCTCTCCCCACAATGTTCAGTACTTC.

This clonotype was seen many times. This sequence joins TRBV7-2 and TRBJ2-5; 11 bases match TRBD2. V lost 0 bases, J lost 5 bases, and 2 bases stayed unmatched. This CDR3 contains 15 residues. Germline-derived CDR1 and CDR2 are SGHTA and FQGNSA. The CDR3 DNA reads TGTGCCAGCAGCTTAGCTAGCGGGGGGGATGAGACCCAGTACTTC. Its protein product is CASSLASGGDETQYF.